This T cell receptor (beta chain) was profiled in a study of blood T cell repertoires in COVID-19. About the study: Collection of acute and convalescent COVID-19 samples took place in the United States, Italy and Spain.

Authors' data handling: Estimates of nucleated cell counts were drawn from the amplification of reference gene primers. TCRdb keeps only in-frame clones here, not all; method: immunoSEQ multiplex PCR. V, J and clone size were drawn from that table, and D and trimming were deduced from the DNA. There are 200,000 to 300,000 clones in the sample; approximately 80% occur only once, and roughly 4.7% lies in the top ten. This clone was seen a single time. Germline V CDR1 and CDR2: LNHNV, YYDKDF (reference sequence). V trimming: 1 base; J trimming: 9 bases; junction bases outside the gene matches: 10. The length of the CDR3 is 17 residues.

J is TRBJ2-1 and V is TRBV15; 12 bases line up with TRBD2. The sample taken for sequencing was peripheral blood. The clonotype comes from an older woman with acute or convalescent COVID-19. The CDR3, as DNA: TGTGCCACCAGCAGAGCGCCTCCTAGCGGGGGGGAGAGTGAGCAGTTCTTC. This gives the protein CATSRAPPSGGESEQFF.